The 8 T cell receptor beta chains listed next were all sequenced from one sample in a study of post-analysis software for immune sequencing data. Broader study findings: Patients had higher frequencies than controls of a handful of TRBV segments, including TRBV5-6, TRBV5-1 and TRBV20-1.

These receptors' antigens are unknown. Presence of unique molecular identifiers characterized the TCR beta cDNA libraries. TCRdb re-derived calls from the PCR reads in MiXCR, one entry per CDR3 protein. This sample has about 430,000 distinct CDR3 sequences, with less than 40% found just once. Sequencing was performed on blood. Receptor source: a girl aged 2-10 years with multiple sclerosis.

The rearrangement uses TRBV18 and TRBJ2-7; D possibly matches TRBD1 or TRBD2 (5 bases each). V lost 2 bases and J 3 bases, leaving 14 bases between the germline ends. The CDR3 has 15 residues. Per germline, CDR1 KGHSH and CDR2 LQKENI. CDR3 residues: CASSPMTGAFYEQYF. The CDR3 coding sequence is TGTGCCAGCTCACCAATGACCGGGGCCTTCTACGAGCAGTACTTC.

The chain is built from TRBV5-1 and TRBJ2-3; 8 nucleotides align to TRBD1. From germline, CDR1 is SGHRS and CDR2 YFSETQ. The trim removed 4 bases at V and 2 bases at J, leaving 3 bases unmatched. The CDR3 runs 14 residues. DNA of the CDR3: TGCGCCAGCAGCCGACAGGGGACCACAGATACGCAGTATTTT. Amino acids: CASSRQGTTDTQYF. Complete variable domain (other parts from reference TRBV5-1 and TRBJ2-3): KAGVTQTPRYLIKTRGQQVTLSCSPISGHRSVSWYQQTPGQGLQFLFEYFSETQRNKGNFPGRFSGRQFSNSRSEMNVSTLELGDSALYLCASSRQGTTDTQYFGPGTRLTVL.

The chain recombines TRBV5-6 with TRBJ2-7, with TRBD1 identical over 7 bases. CDR3 length: 13 residues. Germline CDR1 SGHDT, CDR2 YYEEEE. V was pared by 6 bases and J by 4 bases, with 7 bases of the junction left unmatched. CDR3 sequence: CASTRGQKYEQYF. CDR3 nucleotides: TGTGCCAGCACTCGGGGACAGAAGTACGAGCAGTACTTC.

This clonotype was seen more than once but under ten times. The chain joins TRBV7-3 to TRBJ2-3; tentative D call: TRBD1 (5 bases). This CDR3 is built from 15 residues. The V end lost 0 bases, the J end lost 2 bases, and 9 bases lay between the germline ends. Germline V CDR1 and CDR2: SGHTA, FQGTGA. The CDR3 loop reads CASSLTGQFTDTQYF. The CDR3 DNA is TGTGCCAGCAGCTTAACGGGGCAGTTCACAGATACGCAGTATTTT.

This clonotype has only a few counts. The CDR3 bases are TGCGCCAGCAGCATAGGGGGACAGGGGTTCTATGGCTACACCTTC. This codes for CASSIGGQGFYGYTF. V is TRBV5-1 and J is TRBJ1-2; 10 nucleotides align to TRBD1. Germline CDR1 SGHRS, CDR2 YFSETQ. Trimming at V came to 4 bases and at J to 4 bases, leaving 7 bases not matched to a gene. This CDR3 is 15 amino acids long.

This clonotype was observed a few times. The CDR3 loop reads CASSKTGYATNEKLFF. DNA of the CDR3: TGTGCCAGCAGCAAGACCGGGTATGCAACTAATGAAAAACTGTTTTTT. V usage is TRBV7-6 and J usage is TRBJ1-4; D call uncertain. The CDR3 loop spans 16 amino acids. Trimming left V 5 bases short and J 0 bases short, with 13 bases between. Germline CDR1 reads SGHVS; CDR2 reads FNYEAQ.

This clonotype has more than one count but fewer than ten. The chain joins TRBV14 to TRBJ2-7; the match to TRBD2 covers 11 bases. In germline, CDR1 is SGHDN, CDR2 FVKESK. V lost 1 base, J lost 1 base, and 9 bases stayed unmatched. The CDR3 covers 18 residues. CDR3: CASSQALTSGGASYEQYF. Written as DNA, the CDR3 is TGTGCCAGCAGCCAAGCCCTCACTAGCGGGGGTGCTTCCTACGAGCAGTACTTC.

The J gene is TRBJ1-1, the V gene TRBV5-1; 8 bases line up with TRBD1. CDR1 is SGHRS, CDR2 YFSETQ, per germline. V dropped 2 bases and J dropped 4; count of bases not matched to a gene: 13. The CDR3 sequence is 17 residues long. The CDR3 bases are TGCGCCAGCAGCTTTCCACAGGGGGGGGGTTTGGGCACTGAAGCTTTCTTT. This sequence encodes CASSFPQGGGLGTEAFF.